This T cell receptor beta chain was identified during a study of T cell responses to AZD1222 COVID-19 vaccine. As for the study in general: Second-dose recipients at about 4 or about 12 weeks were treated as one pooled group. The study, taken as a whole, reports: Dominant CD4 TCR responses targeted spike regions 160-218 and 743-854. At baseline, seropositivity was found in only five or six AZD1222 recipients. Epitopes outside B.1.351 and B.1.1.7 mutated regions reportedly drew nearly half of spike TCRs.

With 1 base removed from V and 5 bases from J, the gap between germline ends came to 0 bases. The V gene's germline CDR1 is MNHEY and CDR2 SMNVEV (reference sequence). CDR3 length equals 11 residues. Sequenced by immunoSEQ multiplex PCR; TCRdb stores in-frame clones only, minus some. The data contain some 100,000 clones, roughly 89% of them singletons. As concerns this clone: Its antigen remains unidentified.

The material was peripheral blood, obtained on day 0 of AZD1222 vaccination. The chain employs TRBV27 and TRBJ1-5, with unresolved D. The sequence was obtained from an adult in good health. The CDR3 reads CASSLYQPQHF. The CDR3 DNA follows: TGTGCCAGCAGTTTATATCAGCCCCAGCATTTT.